The rows below give T cell receptor beta chains drawn from one sample of a study of blood T cell repertoires in COVID-19. Repertoires were generated with immunoSEQ multiplex PCR, while TCRdb's copy carries only in-frame clones and drops some. Found here are about 310,000 clones, nearly 90% of them singletons; the top ten hold about 1%. Sequenced sample: peripheral blood. These receptors were collected from a woman in her 40s with COVID-19, enrolled during active disease. Each CDR3 is given with its conserved first and last residue. Fields, in order: clone size, D gene, V gene, J gene, CDR3 DNA, CDR3 protein. D genes are given only for firm matches. Rows may omit the clone size; those that give it use once, few, many or a size class.

-	-	TRBV18	TRBJ2-7	TGTGCCAGCTCCGGACTTCAGGGGCCCCACGAGCAGTACTTC	CASSGLQGPHEQYF
once	TRBD1	TRBV30	TRBJ1-3	TGTGCCTCGGAAGGCGGACAGGGAGAATCTGCTGGAAACACCATATATTTT	CASEGGQGESAGNTIYF
-	TRBD2	TRBV7-9	TRBJ2-2	TGTGCCAGCAGCTCAACCTCACTAGCGGGGGGGCAATCCGGGGAGCTGTTTTTT	CASSSTSLAGGQSGELFF
-	-	TRBV27	TRBJ2-7	TGTGCCAGCAGTTCCGAGCGGGCCCATTCCTACGAGCAGTACTTC	CASSSERAHSYEQYF
-	TRBD1	TRBV3-1/TRBV3-2	TRBJ2-1	TGTGCCAGCAGCTGGACAGGCTCCTACAATGAGCAGTTCTTC	CASSWTGSYNEQFF
-	TRBD2	TRBV7-8	TRBJ2-7	TGTGCCAGCGTACCAACCCGGGGGGTCCTATCGTACGAGCAGTACTTC	CASVPTRGVLSYEQYF
-	-	TRBV19	TRBJ1-4	TGTGCCAGTAGTCTCCACCCCGCCGTGGACAGTAATGAAAAACTGTTTTTT	CASSLHPAVDSNEKLFF
-	-	TRBV27	TRBJ2-1	TGTGCCAGCAGTTGGGGGGAACCCGGCAATGAGCAGTTCTTC	CASSWGEPGNEQFF
once	-	TRBV18	TRBJ2-3	TGTGCCAGCTCACGGGCCACAGGGACAGATACGCAGTATTTT	CASSRATGTDTQYF
-	-	TRBV28	TRBJ1-1	TGTGCCAGCAGTTTAGGGCCTCAACTGATGGATTCTGAAGCTTTCTTT	CASSLGPQLMDSEAFF
-	TRBD1	TRBV7-2	TRBJ2-4	TGTGCCAGCAGCCAACCGGGACAGGAAAACATTCAGTACTTC	CASSQPGQENIQYF
once	TRBD1	TRBV7-2	TRBJ1-1	TGTGCCAGCAGCTTCAGTGGACCACAGGGGGTGGAAGCTTTCTTT	CASSFSGPQGVEAFF
-	TRBD1	TRBV18	TRBJ1-1	TGTGCCAGCTCACAAGGGGGACAGAGGTACACTGAAGCTTTCTTT	CASSQGGQRYTEAFF
-	-	TRBV5-1	TRBJ1-2	TGCGCCAGCAGCTTTACCCCGGGACAAGGCAACTATGGCTACACCTTC	CASSFTPGQGNYGYTF
once	-	TRBV4-3	TRBJ1-1	TGCGCCAGCAGCCAAGACCGGGGCACTGAAGCTTTCTTT	CASSQDRGTEAFF
-	-	TRBV4-1	TRBJ2-7	TGCGCCAGCAGCCAAAGCTTTGGGGGGTCTGGGGAGCAGTACTTC	CASSQSFGGSGEQYF